The text below deals with one T cell receptor beta chain. These data belong to a study of control samples from healthy donors and cancer patients. Assay: immunoSEQ multiplex PCR; the TCRdb copy retains only in-frame clones and omits some. The data contain 100,000 to 150,000 clones, about 92% of them singletons. This CDR3 is 14 amino acids long. Germline CDR1 SGHRS, CDR2 YFSETQ. Trimming took off 4 bases at V and 8 bases at J, with 18 bases between the two ends. The V call is TRBV5-1, the J call TRBJ1-1; maybe TRBD1 (5 bases). The receptor comes from a woman aged 50 to 60 in good health. The sample consisted of blood. CDR3 coding DNA: TGCGCCAGCAGCCTAGACAGCCTTAACAAGGAAGCTTTCTTT. Residues: CASSLDSLNKEAFF.